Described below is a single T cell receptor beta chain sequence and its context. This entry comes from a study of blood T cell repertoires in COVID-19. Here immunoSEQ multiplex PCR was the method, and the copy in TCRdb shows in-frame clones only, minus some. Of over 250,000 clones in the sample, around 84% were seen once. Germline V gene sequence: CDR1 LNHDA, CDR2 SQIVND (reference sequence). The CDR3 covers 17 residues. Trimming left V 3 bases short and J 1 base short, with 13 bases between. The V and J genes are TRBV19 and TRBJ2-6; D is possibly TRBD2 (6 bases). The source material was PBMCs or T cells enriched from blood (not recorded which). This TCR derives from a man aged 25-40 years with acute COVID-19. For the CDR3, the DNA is TGTGCCAGTAGTATGGGAGGCAGCACATCTGGGGCCAACGTCCTGACTTTC. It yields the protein CASSMGGSTSGANVLTF.